This T cell receptor (beta chain) appears in the sequencing data of a study of Graves' ophthalmopathy and Graves' hyperthyroidism. Across the whole study: Absence of ophthalmopathy within 18 months of follow-up defined stable hyperthyroidism. Study results and limitations: Distinction of ophthalmopathy from stable hyperthyroidism by a 13-signature model reached 85% to 90% sensitivity and 75% to 83% specificity. The model achieved approximately 71% sensitivity and roughly 72% specificity for ophthalmopathy progression.

From germline, CDR1 is SGHTA and CDR2 FQGNSA. J lost 7 bases, V lost 4 bases, and 4 bases had no gene match. CDR3 length: 13 residues. It was on clinical symptoms, serum thyroxine, TRAb, thyroid ultrasound and orbital computed tomography that diagnosis relied. Amplification from RNA transcripts yielded the TCR beta CDR3 regions. First-round RT-PCR used HTBI primers; second-round multiplex PCR followed. Using its own MiXCR run on the multiplex PCR reads, TCRdb lists one record per CDR3 protein. Of a few hundred thousand distinct CDR3 sequences in the sample, approximately 37% were seen once. This clonotype occurred a few times. Its target is unknown.

Material for sequencing was peripheral blood or thyroid tissue (not recorded which). The chain is built from TRBV7-2 and TRBJ2-1, with 7 positions matching TRBD2. The TCR sequence derives from an adult man with Graves' hyperthyroidism. The CDR3 DNA sequence: TGTGCCAGCAGCTCGCGGGAGCGAAATGAGCAGTTCTTC. This codes for CASSSRERNEQFF.